These T cell receptor beta chains were read from a single sample in a study of blood T cell repertoires in COVID-19. Some clones are missing from TCRdb's copy, which holds only in-frame ones; the method was immunoSEQ multiplex PCR. The data show roughly 150,000 clones, 81% seen once. Input material: peripheral blood. The origin of the receptors is a human donor in a cohort sampled during active COVID-19. CDR3s leave out the opening cysteine and the closing phenylalanine or tryptophan. The D gene is left open where the match is weak. Part of the rows lack a size; the others show once, few, many or a class for expanded clones.

>TRBV15|TRBD1|13|NA|TRBJ1-4
ATSGTGGSGEKLF
>TRBV11-2|TRBD2|14|NA|TRBJ2-3
ASSSQLAGGGDTQY
>TRBV10-2|TRBD1|12|NA|TRBJ1-1
ASRSTGGNTEAF
>TRBV11-2|TRBD2|13|once|TRBJ2-2
ASSSTSGRARELF
>TRBV27|TRBD1|15|NA|TRBJ1-5
ASSKAPGQALNQPQH
>TRBV5-1|TRBD2|15|NA|TRBJ2-2
PRSLAARGGQTGELF
>TRBV5-5|NA|11|few|TRBJ2-5
ASTGSVQETQY
>TRBV12-3/TRBV12-4|NA|11|NA|TRBJ2-5
ASSLSGTETQY
>TRBV19|TRBD2|13|NA|TRBJ2-7
ASSIRAGELYEQY
>TRBV30|TRBD1|10|NA|TRBJ1-6
AWDRENSPLH
>TRBV19|NA|11|NA|TRBJ2-1
ASSISSYNEQF
>TRBV6-1|NA|11|NA|TRBJ1-6
ASSEEVDRHKR
>TRBV28|NA|12|NA|TRBJ2-3
ASSFTITGDTQY
>TRBV9|NA|14|NA|TRBJ1-1
ASSVVRRPYGTEAF
>TRBV7-3|NA|13|NA|TRBJ2-1
ASSLNPVSYNEQF
>TRBV9|NA|12|few|TRBJ1-5
ASSVGGNDYPQH
>TRBV7-2|NA|11|NA|TRBJ2-7
ASSYLRDYEQY
>TRBV5-6|NA|13|few|TRBJ2-5
ASSLRELGGETQY
>TRBV11-2|TRBD2|14|NA|TRBJ2-2
ASSTRLAVNTGELF
>TRBV2|NA|12|many|TRBJ1-4
ASQLQGAGEKLF
>TRBV5-1|TRBD2|14|NA|TRBJ2-2
ASRKLAGGGTGELF
>TRBV19|TRBD1|10|NA|TRBJ1-2
ASGQALYGYT
>TRBV18|NA|11|NA|TRBJ2-2
ASSQGDAGELF
>TRBV6-1|NA|11|NA|TRBJ1-2
ASSLSGDYGYT
>TRBV5-4|NA|12|NA|TRBJ2-7
ASSLGVGSGEQY
>TRBV7-2|NA|11|NA|TRBJ2-7
ASSLSGSYEQY
>TRBV21-1|NA|13|once|TRBJ2-1
ASSKTSGSSHEQF
>TRBV15|NA|14|NA|TRBJ2-5
ATSRDGGVDRETQY
>TRBV7-6|NA|14|NA|TRBJ1-1
ASSLVGGAGNTEAF
>TRBV9|NA|12|NA|TRBJ1-6
ASSVAQGGSPLH
>TRBV7-3|NA|12|NA|TRBJ2-2
ASSLAVNDGELF
>TRBV7-2|TRBD2|14|once|TRBJ2-1
ASSLDTGGGYNEQF
>TRBV7-9|TRBD2|12|NA|TRBJ2-7
ASDSPSGAYEQY
>TRBV5-6|NA|13|NA|TRBJ2-3
ASSLYQFSTDTQY
>TRBV18|TRBD1|12|NA|TRBJ1-1
ASSPPEDRGRAF
>TRBV5-8|NA|13|NA|TRBJ1-5
ASSLSVRLNQPQH
>TRBV6-5|TRBD2|12|NA|TRBJ2-7
ATKGRGATYEQY
>TRBV19|TRBD1|15|few|TRBJ1-5
ASSPRTGRGSNQPQH
>TRBV10-2|TRBD1|14|NA|TRBJ1-4
ASRSSGGATNEKLF
>TRBV4-1|NA|15|once|TRBJ2-1
ASSQDPGPYRANEQF
>TRBV6-5|NA|11|NA|TRBJ1-2
ATTGGRVGGYT
>TRBV27|TRBD2|13|NA|TRBJ2-7
ASKAGTSGFGEQY